A selection of T cell receptor beta chains follows, all from one sample in a study of blood T cell repertoires in COVID-19. Produced via immunoSEQ multiplex PCR; TCRdb's table is partial and in-frame only. The sample carries over 600,000 clones, 85% to 90% recorded once. Sequencing used peripheral blood. All receptors derive from a woman under 30 with acute or convalescent COVID-19. Both conserved end residues are part of each CDR3. Size is stated for part of the rows, as once, few or many counts, or as a class when the clone is expanded.

j_call: TRBJ1-2; v_call: TRBV5-6; clone_size: few; cdr3_aa: CASSYDRDHGYTF
j_call: TRBJ1-2; v_call: TRBV6-2/TRBV6-3; clone_size: NA; cdr3_aa: CASSRQENYGYTF
j_call: TRBJ1-5; v_call: TRBV6-5; clone_size: NA; cdr3_aa: CASRRTAYSNQPQHF
j_call: TRBJ1-2; v_call: TRBV6-6; clone_size: NA; cdr3_aa: CASSLRVKDGYTF
j_call: TRBJ1-2; v_call: TRBV10-3; clone_size: few; cdr3_aa: CAISDRETGGYTF
j_call: TRBJ2-7; v_call: TRBV5-1; clone_size: NA; cdr3_aa: CASSSRGVSSYEQYF
j_call: TRBJ1-1; v_call: TRBV7-9; clone_size: NA; cdr3_aa: CASSSQGNGGTEAFF
j_call: TRBJ1-2; v_call: TRBV19; clone_size: few; cdr3_aa: CASSLDRLANYGYTF
j_call: TRBJ1-6; v_call: TRBV6-4; clone_size: NA; cdr3_aa: CASSEGGTGNSPLHF
j_call: TRBJ1-1; v_call: TRBV2; clone_size: NA; cdr3_aa: CASNREMNTEAFF
j_call: TRBJ1-2; v_call: TRBV11-2; clone_size: NA; cdr3_aa: CASSLGRDRVPGYTF
j_call: TRBJ2-1; v_call: TRBV30; clone_size: NA; cdr3_aa: CAGGGGPSSYNEQFF
j_call: TRBJ2-1; v_call: TRBV3-1/TRBV3-2; clone_size: NA; cdr3_aa: CASSQVVLAGNNEQFF
j_call: TRBJ2-7; v_call: TRBV4-3; clone_size: NA; cdr3_aa: CASSQIDKPYEQYF
j_call: TRBJ1-2; v_call: TRBV5-6; clone_size: NA; cdr3_aa: CASSLRQVYGYTF
j_call: TRBJ2-3; v_call: TRBV4-2; clone_size: NA; cdr3_aa: CASSQGAGAFSTDTQYF
j_call: TRBJ2-7; v_call: TRBV7-8; clone_size: NA; cdr3_aa: CASSVRQLYEQYF
j_call: TRBJ1-1; v_call: TRBV7-9; clone_size: NA; cdr3_aa: CASSPTSKWGGTEAFF
j_call: TRBJ1-2; v_call: TRBV6-1; clone_size: NA; cdr3_aa: CASSEYNSPYYGYTF
j_call: TRBJ1-6; v_call: TRBV6-2/TRBV6-3; clone_size: NA; cdr3_aa: CASSYSTGPSPLHF
j_call: TRBJ2-3; v_call: TRBV4-2; clone_size: NA; cdr3_aa: CASSQVPSGAERTDTQYF
j_call: TRBJ1-5; v_call: TRBV18; clone_size: NA; cdr3_aa: CASSSGGNQPQHF
j_call: TRBJ1-2; v_call: TRBV11-2; clone_size: NA; cdr3_aa: CASSLGGRGYTF
j_call: TRBJ1-1; v_call: TRBV4-1; clone_size: NA; cdr3_aa: CASSLTGGTEAFF
j_call: TRBJ2-7; v_call: TRBV13; clone_size: NA; cdr3_aa: CASGQWERGGLEQYF
j_call: TRBJ2-2; v_call: TRBV6-2/TRBV6-3; clone_size: NA; cdr3_aa: CASSYLGQGTDGELFF
j_call: TRBJ1-5; v_call: TRBV4-1; clone_size: NA; cdr3_aa: CASSQVGGDQPQHF
j_call: TRBJ1-1; v_call: TRBV6-1; clone_size: NA; cdr3_aa: CASSAIRGASSIEAFF
j_call: TRBJ1-4; v_call: TRBV2; clone_size: NA; cdr3_aa: CASSEGLRANEKLFF
j_call: TRBJ2-1; v_call: TRBV7-9; clone_size: NA; cdr3_aa: CASSPPNPNQQFF
j_call: TRBJ1-2; v_call: TRBV15; clone_size: once; cdr3_aa: CATSRMRSPVYGYTF
j_call: TRBJ1-2; v_call: TRBV2; clone_size: NA; cdr3_aa: CASRAGGYTF
j_call: TRBJ2-5; v_call: TRBV7-9; clone_size: NA; cdr3_aa: CASSLASGTQYF
j_call: TRBJ1-6; v_call: TRBV27; clone_size: NA; cdr3_aa: CASSLYRSSYNSPLHF
j_call: TRBJ2-1; v_call: TRBV2; clone_size: NA; cdr3_aa: CASVGQGAYNEQFF
j_call: TRBJ2-1; v_call: TRBV11-2; clone_size: NA; cdr3_aa: CASSLGGSSYNEQFF